This paragraph reports one T cell receptor beta chain. This clonotype was counted many times. The antigen this receptor binds is unknown. Base-call qualities are not available, and no considerably larger clone is one nucleotide away. Library preparation was by RT-PCR. Sequencing took place on an Illumina HiSeq 2500. The public reads were run again by TCRdb, first through fastp at Q25 and then through MiXCR, and only productive beta chains were kept. Under each unique CDR3 protein, matching rows form one entry showing the most common genes and DNA. This sample comprises hundreds of thousands of distinct CDR3 sequences, approximately 15% of them detected only once. Together, the top ten hold 5.5% to 7% of the sample. This sample is part of a study of response to subunit inactivated influenza vaccine (dated by TCRdb to the late 2010s). About the study as a whole: Deep quantitative profiling of the T cell receptor repertoire was used in the study to follow responses to a trivalent subunit inactivated influenza vaccine. Results the study describes overall, beyond this receptor: The authors suggested that each seasonal influenza vaccination may recruit only a limited number of new T cells.

V was cut back by 4 bases and J by 2 bases, leaving a gap of 9 bases between them. For CDR1 and CDR2, the germline V gene lists SGHRS and YFSETQ. From cysteine to phenylalanine, the CDR3 is 14 amino acids long. CDR3 DNA is the only sequence kept; it has 42 bases, read in frame from the first base. The TCR comes from a man in his fifties or sixties who received an inactivated influenza vaccine. Donor details come from another sample of the same person, matched by shared clones. The chain is made from TRBV5-1 and TRBJ2-2; TRBD2 is possibly the D segment (7 matching bases). This specimen consisted of PBMCs from blood, obtained 14 to 15 days before vaccination. In nucleotide form, the sequence is TGCGCCAGCAGCCGGGGGGCTAACACCGGGGAGCTGTTTTTT. Its translation reads: CASSRGANTGELFF.